The clone carrying this T cell receptor (beta chain) has more than one count but fewer than ten. The antigen remains unidentified. The sample originates from a study of blood T cells in healthy people across ages. Overall study results and limits: TCR beta diversity correlated strongly with naive T cell percentage. Higher diversity and more naive CD4+ cells were features of long-lived donors, compared to aged donors.

Primers used in a second PCR of roughly 7 to 12 cycles were a sample-barcoded 5' primer and a J-beta primer mix. The template-switch adaptor was a 5' adaptor with 12 random nucleotides. It tagged each cDNA molecule. In TCRdb, the 5' RACE reads were re-called with MiXCR into one record per CDR3 protein. The repertoire holds 1.5 million to 2 million distinct CDR3 sequences, with 30% to 40% as singletons. PBMCs, at least 6 million per sample, were isolated. This CDR3 has 14 amino acids. The J segment lost 6 bases and the V segment lost 6 bases, leaving 9 bases of the junction unmatched. Germline-derived CDR1 and CDR2 are SGHTA and FQGTGA.

This clonotype was sampled from a human donor in good health. The chain combines TRBV7-3 with TRBJ2-7; 9 nucleotides align to TRBD1. The sequenced sample consisted of blood. CDR3 in amino acids: CASSPTGGLSEQYF. The DNA for the CDR3 is TGTGCCAGCAGTCCGACAGGGGGATTAAGCGAGCAGTACTTC.